A selection of T cell receptor beta chains follows, all from one sample in a study of T cells in Graves' hyperthyroidism and ophthalmopathy. TCRdb processed the multiplex PCR reads anew with MiXCR; each CDR3 protein has one entry. The repertoire includes approximately 870,000 distinct CDR3 sequences, 35% to 45% of them detected once, and approximately 8.7% sits in the top ten. The specimen was blood. The receptors originated from a man in his late teens or twenties with Graves' hyperthyroidism. Both conserved end residues are part of each CDR3. A D gene is named only where the DNA matches it firmly. Expanded clones get a size class; other rows say once, few or many, or leave the size out.

clone_size	v_call	j_call	d_call	cdr3_nt	cdr3_aa
many	TRBV9	TRBJ2-7	.	TGTGCCAGCAGCGCAGGCCGGGACTCAGCACACGAGCAGTACTTC	CASSAGRDSAHEQYF
many	TRBV15	TRBJ1-1	.	TGTGCCACCAGCCCCCCCAGGGGAAGAAACACTGAAGCTTTCTTT	CATSPPRGRNTEAFF
many	TRBV12-3/TRBV12-4	TRBJ1-5	.	TGTGCCAGCAGTTATCGGGGGGCGAGCAATCAGCCCCAGCATTTT	CASSYRGASNQPQHF
many	TRBV20-1	TRBJ1-2	TRBD1	TGCAGTGCACGAGCGCAGGGGGACTATGGCTACACCTTC	CSARAQGDYGYTF
once	TRBV20-1	TRBJ1-2	.	TGCAGTGCTATACCTTTAACTGGGGGGAGAATCTACACCTTC	CSAIPLTGGRIYTF
.	TRBV5-1	TRBJ1-1	.	TGCGCCAGCAGCTTCGGGCAGTCAGGAGCCGAAGCTTTCTTT	CASSFGQSGAEAFF
.	TRBV7-9	TRBJ2-7	.	TGTGCCAACAGCTTAGTCCTCTCCTACGAGCAGTACTTC	CANSLVLSYEQYF
.	TRBV10-3	TRBJ1-1	TRBD1	TGTGCCAGCAGTTTCGGGACAGGACAAACTGAAGCTTTCTTT	CASSFGTGQTEAFF
.	TRBV4-1	TRBJ2-5	TRBD1	TGCGCCAGCAGTCCCGCGACAGGGGGAGAGACCCAGTACTTC	CASSPATGGETQYF
many	TRBV19	TRBJ2-2	.	TGTGCCAGTTCAACAGGTAGTCCGAACACCGGGGAGCTGTTTTTT	CASSTGSPNTGELFF
.	TRBV7-9	TRBJ1-3	.	TGTGCCAGCTGGTCAGGGGCTGGAAACACCATATATTTT	CASWSGAGNTIYF
.	TRBV7-3	TRBJ1-3	.	TGTGCCAGCAGCTACTTGAGCCCCGGTAGAGGAAACACCATATATTTT	CASSYLSPGRGNTIYF
few	TRBV6-5	TRBJ1-4	.	TGTGCCAGCAGTTACGGGGACACCGGAGCAACTAATGAAAAACTGTTTTTT	CASSYGDTGATNEKLFF
.	TRBV5-1	TRBJ2-2	.	TGCGCCAGCCGTTCGGGGACCCACACCGGGGAGCTGTTTTTT	CASRSGTHTGELFF
.	TRBV6-5	TRBJ2-5	.	TGTGCCAGCAGTTACTCCGATGACTTTCAAGAGACCCAGTACTTC	CASSYSDDFQETQYF
few	TRBV7-3	TRBJ2-2	.	TGTGCCAGCAGTTCCGACAGGCCGGGCACCGGGGAGCTGTTTTTT	CASSSDRPGTGELFF
few	TRBV14	TRBJ1-6	TRBD1	TGTGCCAGCAGTCCCGGGACAGGGACTTCACCCCTCCACTTT	CASSPGTGTSPLHF
.	TRBV2	TRBJ2-2	.	TGTGCCAGCAGTCGAGCCCCGTGGAGCACCGGGGAGCTGCTTTTT	CASSRAPWSTGELLF
many	TRBV20-1	TRBJ2-5	.	TGCAGTGCTATGGGACCTTACTTC	CSAMGPYF
many	TRBV29-1	TRBJ2-2	.	TGCAGCGTTGCAGGGGTAAACACCGGGGAGCTGTTTTTT	CSVAGVNTGELFF
many	TRBV10-3	TRBJ2-7	.	TGTGCCATCCTAAGCGGAAGCTCCTACGAGCAGTACTTC	CAILSGSSYEQYF
.	TRBV19	TRBJ1-2	.	TGTGCCAGTAGTTATCCGGATGGGAACTATGGCTACACCTTC	CASSYPDGNYGYTF
once	TRBV24-1	TRBJ1-5	.	TGTGCCACCAGTGATAACACCCAGCATTTT	CATSDNTQHF
many	TRBV2	TRBJ2-7	.	TGTGCCAGCCGTGCCGGGATCTACGAGCAGTACTTC	CASRAGIYEQYF
.	TRBV15	TRBJ1-6	TRBD1	TGTGCCACCAGCAGGCGGACAGGGCGCAATTCACCCCTCCACTTT	CATSRRTGRNSPLHF
.	TRBV4-3	TRBJ1-5	.	TGCGCCAACAGCCGATCAGGGGTCGGCGATCAGCCCCAGCATTTT	CANSRSGVGDQPQHF
many	TRBV29-1	TRBJ2-7	.	TGCAGCGTTGAAGGAGTGGCAAGGGATAACGAGCAGTACTTC	CSVEGVARDNEQYF
many	TRBV29-1	TRBJ2-5	.	TGCAGCGTTCGTGGCGGACAAGAGACCCAGTACTTC	CSVRGGQETQYF
many	TRBV7-9	TRBJ2-6	TRBD2	TGTGCCAGCAGCCCGTGGGGGGGTTTC	CASSPWGGF
many	TRBV7-6	TRBJ1-1	.	TGTGCCAGCAGCAAACCCTCGACTACTGAAGCTTTCTTT	CASSKPSTTEAFF
.	TRBV9	TRBJ2-5	.	TGTGCCAGCAGCCAAGGGATGAGCCAGGGCCAAGAGACCCAGTACTTC	CASSQGMSQGQETQYF
.	TRBV6-1	TRBJ2-7	TRBD1	TGTGCCAGCAGGGGGGACAGACCCTACGAGCAGTACTTC	CASRGDRPYEQYF
.	TRBV5-4	TRBJ1-5	.	TGTGCCAGCAGCCGGGACGGCGGAAGGCAGCCCCAGCATTTT	CASSRDGGRQPQHF
few	TRBV7-9	TRBJ1-2	.	TGTGCCAGCAGCCTTGGGTTCTCCGGCGGAGCTAACTATGGCTACACCTTC	CASSLGFSGGANYGYTF
many	TRBV10-3	TRBJ1-3	.	TGTGCCATCAGCGCCGCCGACGGAAACACCATATATTTT	CAISAADGNTIYF
.	TRBV7-9	TRBJ1-4	TRBD1	TGTGCCAGCAGCGTAGGCGCAGGGGGGAGAGCTAATGAAAAACTGTTTTTT	CASSVGAGGRANEKLFF
once	TRBV7-8	TRBJ1-5	TRBD1	TGTGCCAGCAGCTTACGGACAGGGCGAGAGACCCAGCATTTT	CASSLRTGRETQHF
.	TRBV9	TRBJ1-6	.	TGTGCCAGCAGCGCTCCGAGGGGCCAGGGGACACCCCTCCACTTT	CASSAPRGQGTPLHF
.	TRBV20-1	TRBJ1-2	.	TGCAGTGCTAGAGATCGGAAGGGGGACTATGGCTACACCTTC	CSARDRKGDYGYTF
many	TRBV20-1	TRBJ1-1	.	TGCAGTGCTAGTTTCGGGAACACTGAAGCTTTCTTT	CSASFGNTEAFF
.	TRBV12-3/TRBV12-4	TRBJ1-2	TRBD1	TGTGCCAGCGCTCAGGGACAGGGGGGAAACTATGGCTACACCTTC	CASAQGQGGNYGYTF
few	TRBV4-1	TRBJ2-5	TRBD2	TGCGCCAGCAGCTCGGGACTAGCGGCCCCTCAAGAGACCCAGTACTTC	CASSSGLAAPQETQYF
.	TRBV7-9	TRBJ1-2	.	TGTGCCAGCAGCTCACAGCCCCAGCCAGTAAACTATGGCTACACCTTC	CASSSQPQPVNYGYTF
few	TRBV20-1	TRBJ1-5	.	TGCAGTGCCCGGGGATACAATCAGCCCCAGCATTTT	CSARGYNQPQHF
.	TRBV14	TRBJ2-7	TRBD2	TGTGCCAGCAGCCAAGATTTGGTAGCGGGGGGCCACGAGCAGTACTTC	CASSQDLVAGGHEQYF
.	TRBV28	TRBJ2-7	TRBD1	TGTGCCAGCCGCCTCGACAGGGTGGGCGAGCAGTACTTC	CASRLDRVGEQYF
.	TRBV6-2/TRBV6-3	TRBJ2-7	.	TGTGCCAGCAGGGACAGTTCCCCTCGTTACGAGCAGTACTTC	CASRDSSPRYEQYF
few	TRBV4-1	TRBJ1-5	.	TGCGCCAGCAGCCAAGAAGGGGCCTTGAGCAATCAGCCCCAGCATTTT	CASSQEGALSNQPQHF
.	TRBV7-2	TRBJ2-7	TRBD2	TGTGCCAGCAGTTTAAGCGGGAGGCCTATACTTTACGAGCAGTACTTC	CASSLSGRPILYEQYF
.	TRBV5-6	TRBJ2-2	TRBD1	TGTGCCAGCAGCTTACCGACAGGGGCCACCGGGGAGCTGTTTTTT	CASSLPTGATGELFF
.	TRBV15	TRBJ2-5	.	TGTGCCACCAGCAGAGATCTGGGGGGACGCCCTAGAGAGACCCAGTACTTC	CATSRDLGGRPRETQYF
many	TRBV7-8	TRBJ2-5	.	TGTGCCAGCAGCTTAGCGCTGCAGCGAGGAGAGACCCAGTACTTC	CASSLALQRGETQYF